This T cell receptor (beta chain) originates from a study of T cell changes during pregnancy in multiple sclerosis. This CDR3 region has 13 residues. Looked up from germline, CDR1 is SGHAT and CDR2 is FQNNGV. The V end lost 2 bases, the J end lost 4 bases, and 6 bases lay between the germline ends. The assay was immunoSEQ multiplex PCR, and TCRdb's table has in-frame clones only and misses some. In the table there are about 130,000 clones, roughly 95% of which are singletons. The receptor's source is a female donor with multiple sclerosis, enrolled in a pregnancy study. V and J are TRBV11-2 and TRBJ1-5; no definite D call. The source material was peripheral blood, sampled after pregnancy. The CDR3 sequence: CASSLSPNQPQHF. For the CDR3, the DNA is TGTGCCAGCAGCTTATCCCCAAATCAGCCCCAGCATTTT.